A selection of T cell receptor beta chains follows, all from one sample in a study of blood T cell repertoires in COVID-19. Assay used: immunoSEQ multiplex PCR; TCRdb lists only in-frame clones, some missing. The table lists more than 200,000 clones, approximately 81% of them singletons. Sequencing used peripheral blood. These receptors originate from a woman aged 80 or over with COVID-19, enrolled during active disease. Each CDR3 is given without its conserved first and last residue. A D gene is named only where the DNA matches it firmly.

ASSLSGAQPTDTQY	TRBD2	TRBJ2-3	TRBV5-1
ASSLDGGGADTQY	TRBD2	TRBJ2-3	TRBV7-2
ASSSGTSGEYNEQF	TRBD2	TRBJ2-1	TRBV7-2
ATSRGLSEKLF	TRBD1	TRBJ1-4	TRBV15
ASSSDRVEQF	TRBD1	TRBJ2-1	TRBV7-2
ATPAQGVNTGELF	TRBD1	TRBJ2-2	TRBV7-7
AWSVGANTIY	NA	TRBJ1-3	TRBV30
ASSYSATGELF	NA	TRBJ2-2	TRBV6-2/TRBV6-3
ASSQAGGGQETQY	TRBD2	TRBJ2-5	TRBV4-1
ASRPGQGLDTQY	TRBD1	TRBJ2-3	TRBV6-5
ASSIGGSQTFPSYEQY	NA	TRBJ2-7	TRBV19
SAPGDLGRI	NA	TRBJ2-1	TRBV20-1
ATSSGTANNQPQH	TRBD1	TRBJ1-5	TRBV24-1
ASSPTGPTSGNGYT	NA	TRBJ1-2	TRBV7-7